Shown below are 5 T cell receptor beta chains from a single sample sequenced in a study of glioma-infiltrating T cells. Using RNA template, CDR3s of TCR alpha and beta were amplified with iRepertoire arm-PCR. Via MiXCR, TCRdb re-called the multiplex PCR reads, giving one row per CDR3 protein. The sample lists over 90,000 distinct CDR3 sequences, approximately 28% occurring once. The sequenced sample was glioma tissue, nonneoplastic brain tissue, or PBMCs (not recorded which). The receptors were gathered from a human donor with low-grade glioma or glioblastoma, undergoing nonglioma brain surgery, or in good health (not recorded which).

The rearrangement links TRBV27 to TRBJ2-7, with D perhaps given as TRBD1 or TRBD2 (5 bases each). The V end lost 9 bases, the J end lost 0 bases, and 12 bases lay between the germline ends. Per the germline V gene, CDR1 is MNHEY and CDR2 is SMNVEV (reference sequence). The CDR3 consists of 13 residues. The CDR3 DNA follows: TGTGCCAGTCAGGGACGGAGCTCCTACGAGCAGTACTTC. Protein: CASQGRSSYEQYF.

This clonotype turned up a few times. V usage is TRBV4-2 and J usage is TRBJ1-6, with 9 nucleotides matching TRBD1. Trimming removed 4 bases from V and 4 bases from J; junction bases left unmatched: 5. Germline V gene sequence: CDR1 LGHNA, CDR2 YNFKEQ. CDR3 length: 16 amino acids. The CDR3 DNA reads as TGTGCCAGCAGCCCCTCGACAGGGGGATATAATTCACCCCTCCACTTT. It yields the protein CASSPSTGGYNSPLHF.

This clonotype showed up just a few times. This chain connects TRBV11-2 to TRBJ2-4; tentative D call: TRBD2 (5 bases). The CDR3 length is 13 residues. Trimming shortened V by 1 base and J by 9 bases, and 10 bases separated the two germline ends. The germline gives CDR1 SGHAT, CDR2 FQNNGV. This chain's CDR3 is CASSLGGLGIQYF. CDR3 sequence (DNA): TGTGCCAGCAGCTTAGGCGGACTTGGCATTCAGTACTTC.

Many counts were recorded for this clonotype. This chain joins TRBV7-2 and TRBJ2-5; no clear D. This CDR3 has 15 amino acids. V was trimmed by 5 bases and J by 4 bases, leaving 17 bases between them. Germline CDR1 is SGHTA and CDR2 is FQGNSA. The CDR3 protein is CASSTSVGQGETQYF. CDR3 coding DNA: TGTGCCAGCAGCACCTCGGTCGGGCAAGGAGAGACCCAGTACTTC.

This clonotype was seen a few times. A read error may explain this, as a much larger clone is one base away. V is TRBV28 and J is TRBJ2-7, with a tentative D call TRBD2 (5 bases). From germline, CDR1 is MDHEN and CDR2 SYDVKM. The ends were cut back, 6 bases at V and 7 bases at J, with 22 bases in the middle. The CDR3 extends over 15 amino acids. CDR3 residues: CASRREGWALNEQYF. CDR3 nucleotides: TGTGCCAGCAGAAGAGAGGGTTGGGCCCTCAATGAGCAGTACTTC. Complete variable domain (other parts from reference TRBV28 and TRBJ2-7): DVKVTQSSRYLVKRTGEKVFLECVQDMDHENMFWYRQDPGLGLRLIYFSYDVKMKEKGDIPEGYSVSREKKERFSLILESASTNQTSMYLCASRREGWALNEQYFGPGTRLTVT.